Ten or more counts support the clone carrying this T cell receptor beta chain. Its antigen is unidentified. These data originate in a study of T cells after yellow fever vaccination. General study findings and limits: Few clonotypes appeared in both CD4 and CD8 compartments. A large majority of primary-vaccination clones showed up again after the booster (approximately 96% CD4, around 88% CD8).

CDR1 is SGHVS, CDR2 FQNEAQ, per germline. This CDR3 is 12 amino acids long. Trimming took 1 base from V and 1 from J, leaving 2 bases between them. TCRdb re-derived calls from the 5' RACE reads in MiXCR, one entry per CDR3 protein. The sample has over 300,000 distinct CDR3 sequences, 3.6% seen once. The V call is TRBV7-8, the J call TRBJ2-7; no firm D call. This TCR derives from a man aged 18 to 30 who received the YFV17D yellow fever vaccine. The material was PBMCs, obtained on the day of the yellow fever booster vaccination. CDR3 sequence: CASSLESYEQYF. The CDR3 DNA is TGTGCCAGCAGCTTAGAGTCCTACGAGCAGTACTTC.